Listed here are 27 T cell receptor beta chains from one sample, sequenced in a study of T cells after yellow fever vaccination. TCRdb called the 5' RACE reads again in MiXCR, with one record for every CDR3 protein. The sample carries about 370,000 distinct CDR3 sequences, roughly 10% recorded once. This material consisted of PBMCs, taken on the day of the first yellow fever vaccination. Every receptor here comes from a man in his late teens or twenties who received the YFV17D yellow fever vaccine.

This clonotype showed up many times. The junction does not match germline at one end; this may be a read error. The chain has TRBV7-7 and TRBJ1-6; D is unresolved. This CDR3 contains 13 residues. Per germline, CDR1 SSHAT and CDR2 FNYEAQ (reference sequence). CDR3 region: CASSLAPNSPLHF. The CDR3 DNA is TGTGCTAGCAGCTTAGCACCGAATTCACCCCTCCACTTT. The full variable domain, its missing parts supplied by reference TRBV7-7 and TRBJ1-6, is GAGVSQSPRYKVTKRGQDVTLRCDPISSHATLYWYQQALGQGPEFLTYFNYEAQPDKSGLPSDRFSAERPEGSISTLTIQRTEQRDSAMYRCASSLAPNSPLHFGNGTRLTVT.

This clonotype was seen a handful of times. The V gene is TRBV4-1, the J gene TRBJ2-3; D ambiguous. The CDR3 is 16 residues long. V gave up 3 bases and J gave up 3 bases, with 16 bases separating them. Looked up from germline, CDR1 is MGHRA and CDR2 is YSYEKL. Here the CDR3 reads CASSHLGQWITDTQYF. Here the CDR3 DNA reads TGCGCCAGCAGCCACCTAGGCCAGTGGATAACAGATACGCAGTATTTT.

This clonotype has only a few counts. The chain is built from TRBV28 and TRBJ2-7; 7 nucleotides agree with TRBD2. Germline values: CDR1 MDHEN, CDR2 SYDVKM. The CDR3 runs to 15 residues. The J segment lost 0 bases and the V segment lost 3 bases, leaving 5 bases of the junction unmatched. The CDR3 DNA reads as TGTGCCAGCAGTTTTGGGGGGGAAAGCTCCTACGAGCAGTACGTC. Translating gives CASSFGGESSYEQYV.

This clonotype has just a few counts. This chain uses TRBV2 with TRBJ1-5; 10 positions match TRBD1. The germline V gene encodes CDR1 SNHLY and CDR2 FYNNEI. V lost 6 bases to trimming and J lost 5 bases; unmatched junction nucleotides: 4. This CDR3 contains 14 residues. The CDR3 loop is CASRGGQGDQPQHF. As DNA, the CDR3 is TGTGCCAGCAGGGGAGGACAGGGGGATCAGCCCCAGCATTTT.

CDR3: CASSYVGGLTGELFF. The CDR3 coding sequence is TGTGCCAGCAGTTACGTAGGAGGACTCACCGGGGAGCTGTTTTTT. V is TRBV6-2 or TRBV6-3 and J is TRBJ2-2; possible D gene TRBD2, 5 bases. Germline V gene lookup returns CDR1 MNHEY and CDR2 SVGEGT. V lost 2 bases, J lost 4 bases, and 11 bases lay in between. The length of the CDR3 is 15 residues.

The chain carries TRBV2 and TRBJ2-3; tentative D call: TRBD2 (5 bases). The CDR3 is 13 amino acids. Germline CDR1 SNHLY, CDR2 FYNNEI. Between the trimmed V and J ends, which lost 6 bases and 4 bases, there was a span of 11 bases. CDR3 sequence reads: CASSELVPDTQYF. In nucleotides, the CDR3 is TGTGCCAGCAGCGAACTAGTCCCAGATACGCAGTATTTT.

This clonotype has just a few counts. This chain joins TRBV20-1 and TRBJ1-1; D gene unclear. The CDR3 totals 10 residues. V was trimmed by 8 bases and J by 11 bases, leaving 15 bases between them. Germline CDR1 is DFQATT and CDR2 is SNEGSKA (reference sequence). CDR3 bases: TGCAGTACCCTACCCCCCGATGCTTTCTTT. The encoded protein is CSTLPPDAFF.

This clonotype was seen a handful of times. This sequence joins TRBV10-2 and TRBJ2-2; no reliable D call. V lost 3 bases and J 0 bases, leaving 11 bases between the germline ends. The length of the CDR3 is 16 residues. Germline lookup yields CDR1 WSHSY and CDR2 SAAADI. The CDR3 loop reads CASSEQAPANTGELFF. CDR3 nucleotides: TGCGCCAGCAGTGAACAAGCCCCCGCGAACACCGGGGAGCTGTTTTTT.

This chain uses TRBV5-5 with TRBJ2-2, with 12 nucleotides matching TRBD2. The CDR3 extends over 14 amino acids. Germline V gives CDR1 SGHKS, CDR2 YYEKEE (reference sequence). J gave up 7 bases and V 6 bases, and 4 bases lay outside the gene matches. The CDR3 sequence: CASKLAGGNGELFF. CDR3 nucleotide sequence: TGTGCCAGCAAACTAGCGGGGGGAAACGGGGAGCTGTTTTTT. Using reference TRBV5-5 and TRBJ2-2 for the parts outside the CDR3, the full variable domain is DAGVTQSPTHLIKTRGQQVTLRCSPISGHKSVSWYQQVLGQGPQFIFQYYEKEERGRGNFPDRFSARQFPNYSSELNVNALLLGDSALYLCASKLAGGNGELFFGEGSRLTVL.

This clonotype was seen a few times. This chain connects TRBV29-1 to TRBJ2-2; 7 positions match TRBD1. After removal of 7 bases from V and 2 bases from J, the junction contained 4 bases not matched to a gene. Germline V lookup: CDR1 SQVTM, CDR2 ANQGSEA. There are 13 residues in the CDR3. The CDR3: CSAGQKNTGELFF. The CDR3 DNA reads as TGCAGCGCGGGACAGAAAAACACCGGGGAGCTGTTTTTT.

This clonotype came up a few times. The chain uses TRBV7-3 and TRBJ1-4; D is perhaps TRBD1 (5 bases). CDR1 is SGHTA, CDR2 FQGTGA, per germline. Trimming shortened V by 0 bases and J by 6 bases, and 5 bases separated the two germline ends. The CDR3 runs 13 residues. CDR3 DNA: TGTGCCAGCAGCTTAACCAGGGATGAAAAACTGTTTTTT. It is translated as CASSLTRDEKLFF.

This rearrangement joins TRBV6-5 to TRBJ1-5; D is possibly TRBD1 (6 bases). Trimming cost V 0 bases and J 6 bases, with 12 bases left between them. CDR1 and CDR2 from the germline V gene are MNHEY and SVGAGI. The CDR3 extends over 15 amino acids. In nucleotides, the CDR3 is TGTGCCAGCAGTTACTCGGCAGGGGCAGGTCAGCCCCAGCATTTT. It is translated as CASSYSAGAGQPQHF.

This clonotype was counted a few times. V usage is TRBV10-3 and J usage is TRBJ2-7; D possibly corresponds to TRBD1 (5 bases). Germline CDR1 reads ENHRY; CDR2 reads SYGVKD. V dropped 11 bases and J dropped 2 bases, with 10 bases sitting between them. The CDR3 has 11 residues. The CDR3 bases are TGTGCCTCCAGGGAAGCCTACGAGCAGTACTTC. This encodes CASREAYEQYF.

V is TRBV25-1 and J is TRBJ2-3; D gene unclear. Trimming left V 3 bases short and J 7 bases short, with 17 bases between. Germline CDR1 is MGHDK and CDR2 is SYGVNS. The CDR3 contains 15 residues. The DNA for the CDR3 is TGTGCCAGCAGTGAGGGTCCCCGGGTCAGGCATACGCAGTATTTT. This gives the protein CASSEGPRVRHTQYF. The full variable domain, its missing parts supplied by reference TRBV25-1 and TRBJ2-3, is EADIYQTPRYLVIGTGKKITLECSQTMGHDKMYWYQQDPGMELHLIHYSYGVNSTEKGDLSSESTVSRIRTEHFPLTLESARPSHTSQYLCASSEGPRVRHTQYFGPGTRLTVL.

This clonotype was counted between two and nine times. The chain couples TRBV18 to TRBJ2-7; 7 bases are a match to TRBD1. The CDR3 totals 14 residues. Germline V gives CDR1 KGHSH, CDR2 LQKENI. V was clipped by 6 bases and J by 7 bases; unmatched bases: 12. The CDR3 nucleotides are TGTGCCAGCTCGGGCATGCCGGGACAGTGGGAGCAGTACTTC. This gives the protein CASSGMPGQWEQYF.

The CDR3 region has the DNA TGCGCCAGCAGCGTCGGACGAGGCGACTATGGCTACACCTTC. Translated: CASSVGRGDYGYTF. The gene calls are TRBV5-1 and TRBJ1-2; D ambiguous. In germline, CDR1 is SGHRS, CDR2 YFSETQ. With 4 bases removed from V and 3 bases from J, the gap between germline ends came to 13 bases. The CDR3 has 14 amino acids.

CDR3 nucleotides: TGCAGTGCTAGAGGGGGTAGGGCCGGACTTGACATTCAGTACTTC. Its translation is CSARGGRAGLDIQYF. The V and J genes are TRBV20-1 and TRBJ2-4, with D possibly matching TRBD2 (5 bases). This CDR3 has 15 residues. The germline gives CDR1 DFQATT, CDR2 SNEGSKA (reference sequence). V gave up 1 base and J gave up 8 bases, with 18 bases separating them.

This clonotype was recorded many times. The V and J genes are TRBV27 and TRBJ2-3, with D uncertain. CDR3 length: 13 residues. Germline CDR1 reads MNHEY; CDR2 reads SMNVEV (reference sequence). V was shortened by 3 bases and J by 1 base, with 5 bases between the two germline ends. CDR3 residues: CASSFKRTDTQYF. The CDR3 region has the DNA TGTGCCAGCAGTTTCAAGCGCACAGATACGCAGTATTTT.

This clonotype showed up just a few times. This rearrangement joins TRBV12-3 or TRBV12-4 to TRBJ2-3; perhaps TRBD2 as D (5 bases). V was shortened by 5 bases and J by 0 bases, with 15 bases between the two germline ends. The CDR3 has 16 amino acids. The CDR3 DNA reads as TGTGCCAGCAGTCCCCTCCGGCGCGGGAGCACAGATACGCAGTATTTT. This encodes CASSPLRRGSTDTQYF.

The chain has TRBV4-3 and TRBJ1-1; D unclear. V gave up 3 bases and J gave up 3 bases, with 14 bases separating them. The CDR3 extends over 15 amino acids. Germline CDR1 reads LGHNA; CDR2 reads YSLEER. In nucleotides, the CDR3 is TGCGCCAGCAGCCAGATGGGTACAGCGTACACTGAAGCTTTCTTT. Residues: CASSQMGTAYTEAFF.

This clonotype was detected ten times or more. The chain recombines TRBV5-6 with TRBJ1-2, with TRBD1 as a possible D gene (6 bases). CDR1 and CDR2 (germline): SGHDT, YYEEEE. The CDR3 is 13 amino acids. Trimming left V 3 bases short and J 3 bases short, with 9 bases between. CDR3 in amino acids: CASSSGQYYGYTF. As DNA, the CDR3 is TGTGCCAGCAGCTCAGGACAGTACTATGGCTACACCTTC.

This clonotype was recorded a few times. The CDR3: CATQLGASGGYEQYF. The CDR3, as DNA: TGCGCCACACAATTAGGGGCCAGCGGGGGCTACGAGCAGTACTTC. The V and J genes are TRBV4-1 and TRBJ2-7; 8 bases are a match to TRBD2. V lost 10 bases, J lost 3 bases, and 14 bases stayed unmatched. The CDR3 loop spans 15 amino acids. Germline V gene data show CDR1 as MGHRA and CDR2 as YSYEKL.

The gene calls are TRBV4-3 and TRBJ2-7; the D is unclear. CDR3 length: 14 amino acids. V was clipped by 0 bases and J by 3 bases, with 9 bases between them. Germline CDR1 LGHNA, CDR2 YSLEER. The CDR3 reads CASSQDRDIYEQYF. CDR3 bases: TGCGCCAGCAGCCAAGATAGAGATATCTACGAGCAGTACTTC.

This clonotype came up a few times. The chain combines TRBV7-8 with TRBJ2-7; 9 bases are a match to TRBD1. This CDR3 contains 15 residues. The trim removed 3 bases at V and 4 bases at J, leaving 7 bases unmatched. Germline CDR1 reads SGHVS; CDR2 reads FQNEAQ. Written as DNA, the CDR3 is TGTGCCAGCAGCTTCTTTGGACAGGGGATGTACGAGCAGTACTTC. It translates to CASSFFGQGMYEQYF.

The V and J genes are TRBV7-9 and TRBJ2-1; D possibly corresponds to TRBD1 (6 bases). V lost 2 bases to trimming and J lost 3 bases, with 8 bases between them. This CDR3 region has 14 residues. The germline CDR1 and CDR2 sequences are SEHNR and FQNEAQ (reference sequence). The CDR3, as DNA: TGTGCCAGCAGCTTACAGGGGATCTACAATGAGCAGTTCTTC. Translated, it gives CASSLQGIYNEQFF.

The CDR3 sequence is CASSDSQVAGETQYF. The CDR3 DNA reads as TGCGCCAGCAGCGACTCCCAGGTGGCCGGGGAGACCCAGTACTTC. This chain links TRBV5-1 with TRBJ2-5; D is unresolved. V gave up 4 bases and J gave up 5 bases, with 18 bases separating them. The CDR3 totals 15 residues. Germline loops: CDR1 SGHRS, CDR2 YFSETQ.

The CDR3 region has the DNA TGCAGCGTTGTTCGGCTCGAGGGGGCTTCAACTAATGAAAAACTGTTTTTT. Protein: CSVVRLEGASTNEKLFF. The chain uses TRBV29-1 and TRBJ1-4; 7 bases map to TRBD1. The CDR3 is made up of 17 amino acids. Trimming cost V 4 bases and J 0 bases; bases outside gene matches: 11. Germline values: CDR1 SQVTM, CDR2 ANQGSEA.